Reported below is one T cell receptor (beta chain). The data were taken from a study of blood T cell repertoires in COVID-19. TCRdb's table, derived via immunoSEQ multiplex PCR, lists solely in-frame clones and lacks some. The sample consists of under 150,000 clones, 80% to 90% of them appearing once. Trimming took off 7 bases at V and 5 bases at J, with 17 bases between the two ends. From germline, CDR1 is LGHDT and CDR2 YNNKEL (reference sequence). CDR3 size: 14 residues. This rearrangement joins TRBV3-1 (or the pseudogene TRBV3-2) to TRBJ1-2; D is possibly TRBD1 (6 bases). The sample taken for sequencing was PBMCs or T cells enriched from blood (not recorded which). The origin of this receptor is a man aged 35 to 55 with acute COVID-19. The CDR3 reads CASTPRGIEYGYTF. CDR3 DNA: TGTGCCAGCACCCCAAGGGGGATAGAGTATGGCTACACCTTC.